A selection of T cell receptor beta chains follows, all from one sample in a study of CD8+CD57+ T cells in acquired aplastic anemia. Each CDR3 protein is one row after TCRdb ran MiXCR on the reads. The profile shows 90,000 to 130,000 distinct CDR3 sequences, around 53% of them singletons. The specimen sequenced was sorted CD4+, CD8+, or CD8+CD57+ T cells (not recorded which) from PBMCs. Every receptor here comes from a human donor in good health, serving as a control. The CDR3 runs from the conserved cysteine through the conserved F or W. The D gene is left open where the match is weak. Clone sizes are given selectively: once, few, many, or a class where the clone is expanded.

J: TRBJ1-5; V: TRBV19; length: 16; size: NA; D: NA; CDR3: CASSLTFEPYNQPQHF; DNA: TGTGCCAGTAGTCTTACCTTCGAGCCCTACAATCAGCCCCAGCATTTT
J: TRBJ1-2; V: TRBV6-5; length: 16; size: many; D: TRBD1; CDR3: CASSYSGQVFNYGYTF; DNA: TGTGCCAGCAGTTACTCGGGACAGGTCTTTAACTATGGCTACACCTTC
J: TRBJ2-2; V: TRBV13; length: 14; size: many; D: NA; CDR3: CASSSGANTGELFF; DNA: TGTGCCAGCAGCTCAGGGGCGAACACCGGGGAGCTGTTTTTT
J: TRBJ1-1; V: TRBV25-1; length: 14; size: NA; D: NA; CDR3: CASSITGINTEAFF; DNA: TGTGCCAGCTCTATTACAGGGATAAACACTGAAGCTTTCTTT
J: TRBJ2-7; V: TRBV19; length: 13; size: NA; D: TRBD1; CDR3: CASDQGARDEQYF; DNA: TGTGCCAGCGATCAGGGGGCGCGGGACGAGCAGTACTTC
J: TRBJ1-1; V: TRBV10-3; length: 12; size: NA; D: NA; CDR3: CAISGTGTEAFF; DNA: TGTGCCATCAGTGGGACGGGCACTGAAGCTTTCTTT
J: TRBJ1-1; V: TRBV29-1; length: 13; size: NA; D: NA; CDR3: CSVEGRVNTEAFF; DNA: TGCAGCGTTGAGGGTAGAGTGAACACTGAAGCTTTCTTT
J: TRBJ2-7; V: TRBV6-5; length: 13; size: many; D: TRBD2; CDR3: CASRPRTSYEQYF; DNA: TGTGCCAGCAGACCACGGACTAGCTACGAGCAGTACTTC
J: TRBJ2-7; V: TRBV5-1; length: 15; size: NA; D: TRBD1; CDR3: CASNTDRGSSYEQYF; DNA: TGTGCCAGCAACACCGACAGGGGGTCTTCCTACGAGCAGTACTTC
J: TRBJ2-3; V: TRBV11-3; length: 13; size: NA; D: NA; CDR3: CASSRRGTDTQYF; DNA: TGTGCCAGCAGCCGACGGGGAACAGATACGCAGTATTTT
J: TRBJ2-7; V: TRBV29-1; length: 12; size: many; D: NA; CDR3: CSVGPGGHEQYF; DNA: TGCAGCGTTGGGCCGGGGGGCCACGAGCAGTACTTC
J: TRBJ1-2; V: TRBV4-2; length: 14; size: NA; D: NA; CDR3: CASSQDKGFYGYTF; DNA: TGTGCCAGCAGCCAAGACAAGGGATTCTATGGCTACACCTTC
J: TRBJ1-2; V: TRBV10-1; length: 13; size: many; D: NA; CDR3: CASDGNKMYGYTF; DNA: TGCGCCAGCGACGGCAACAAGATGTATGGCTACACCTTC
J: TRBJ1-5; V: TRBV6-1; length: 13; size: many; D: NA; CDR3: CASSPTQGQPQHF; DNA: TGTGCCAGCAGTCCCACACAGGGCCAGCCCCAGCATTTT
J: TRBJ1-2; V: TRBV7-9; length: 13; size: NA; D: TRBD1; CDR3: CASSLNRGRGYTF; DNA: TGTGCCAGCAGCCTTAACAGGGGTCGGGGCTACACCTTC
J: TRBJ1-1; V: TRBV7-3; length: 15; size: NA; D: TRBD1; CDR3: CASSLKGTGPIEAFF; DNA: TGTGCCAGCAGCCTAAAAGGGACAGGCCCTATTGAAGCTTTCTTT
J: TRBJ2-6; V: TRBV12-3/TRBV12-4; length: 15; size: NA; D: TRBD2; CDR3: CASRISGAGANVLTF; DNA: TGTGCCAGCAGAATTAGCGGGGCTGGGGCCAACGTCCTGACTTTC
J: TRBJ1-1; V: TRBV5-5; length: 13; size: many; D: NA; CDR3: CASSTDMNTEAFF; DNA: TGTGCCAGCAGCACCGATATGAACACTGAAGCTTTCTTT
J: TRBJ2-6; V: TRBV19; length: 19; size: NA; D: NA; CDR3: CASSPRDSGKRLGANVLTF; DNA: TGTGCCAGTAGTCCCCGGGACTCGGGGAAAAGGCTTGGGGCCAACGTCCTGACTTTC
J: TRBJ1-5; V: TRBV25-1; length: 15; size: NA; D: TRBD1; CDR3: CASSGGAGGGQPQHF; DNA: TGTGCCAGCAGTGGGGGGGCAGGGGGCGGACAGCCCCAGCATTTT
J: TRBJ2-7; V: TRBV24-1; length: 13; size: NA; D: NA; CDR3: CATSEAGTYEQYF; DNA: TGTGCCACCAGTGAGGCAGGGACCTACGAGCAGTACTTC
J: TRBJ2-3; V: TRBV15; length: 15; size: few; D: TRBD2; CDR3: CATSREGGGADTQYF; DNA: TGTGCCACCAGCAGAGAAGGCGGGGGAGCAGATACGCAGTATTTT